Listed here are 18 T cell receptor beta chains from one sample, sequenced in a study of shared clonotypes between healthy human individuals. The data were produced by immunoSEQ multiplex PCR, yet TCRdb's version contains in-frame clones alone and is incomplete. This table has some 2.4 million clones, over 85% appearing once. The sequenced sample was naive CD4+ T cells from PBMCs. The subset denotes: CD45RA+ positively selected. These receptor sequences come from a man younger than 35 in good health. Some clones in this sample may be carry-over from other donors' samples.

The chain has TRBV27 and TRBJ2-3; 10 nucleotides line up with TRBD1. The CDR3 is 16 residues long. Trimming at V came to 6 bases and at J to 4 bases, leaving 10 bases not matched to a gene. Germline V gene sequence: CDR1 MNHEY, CDR2 SMNVEV (reference sequence). CDR3 nucleotide sequence: TGTGCCAGCAGAAATAGGGGACAGGGGTCGGCAGATACGCAGTATTTT. This codes for CASRNRGQGSADTQYF.

The chain carries TRBV7-3 and TRBJ2-7, with TRBD2 matching 10 bases. The germline V gene encodes CDR1 SGHTA and CDR2 FQGTGA. V was clipped by 5 bases and J by 3 bases; unmatched bases: 7. The CDR3 spans 15 residues. CDR3 nucleotides: TGTGCCAGCAGCCCCTTAGCGGGGGGTGACTACGAGCAGTACTTC. This translates into CASSPLAGGDYEQYF.

This chain links TRBV18 with TRBJ2-6; D gene unclear. The CDR3 spans 16 residues. Trimming shortened V by 2 bases and J by 0 bases, and 8 bases separated the two germline ends. Per the germline V gene, CDR1 is KGHSH and CDR2 is LQKENI. The CDR3: CASSPMPPSGANVLTF. Here the CDR3 DNA reads TGTGCCAGCTCACCAATGCCCCCCTCTGGGGCCAACGTCCTGACTTTC.

The J gene is TRBJ2-2, the V gene TRBV30; D may be TRBD1 or TRBD2 (5 bases each). The V end lost 8 bases, the J end lost 2 bases, and 15 bases lay between the germline ends. The CDR3 length is 14 residues. CDR1 and CDR2 from the germline V gene are GTSNPN and SVGIG (reference sequence). The CDR3: CARSGTLNTGELFF. The CDR3 DNA reads as TGTGCCCGATCCGGGACCTTAAACACCGGGGAGCTGTTTTTT.

The chain employs TRBV5-1 and TRBJ2-7, with D perhaps given as TRBD1 or TRBD2 (5 bases each). CDR1 and CDR2 (germline): SGHRS, YFSETQ. CDR3 length: 14 amino acids. Trimming took off 1 base at V and 0 bases at J, with 8 bases between the two ends. CDR3 sequence reads: CASSLPGTSYEQYF. Here the CDR3 DNA reads TGCGCCAGCAGCTTGCCGGGGACCTCCTACGAGCAGTACTTC.

The gene calls are TRBV2 and TRBJ1-4; 11 bases are a match to TRBD1. Germline V CDR1 and CDR2: SNHLY, FYNNEI. This CDR3 has 15 residues. Unmatched junction bases numbered 3, after V lost 6 bases and J lost 3 bases. CDR3 in amino acids: CASRDRGLSNEKLFF. In DNA form, the CDR3 reads TGTGCCAGCAGGGACAGGGGGCTTTCTAATGAAAAACTGTTTTTT.

The rearrangement joins TRBV5-1 to TRBJ2-3; D is possibly TRBD2 (5 bases). Trimming stripped 1 base from V and 2 bases from J, with 11 bases between. The length of the CDR3 is 15 residues. Germline V gene data show CDR1 as SGHRS and CDR2 as YFSETQ. CDR3 region: CASSLQNSATDTQYF. CDR3 coding DNA: TGCGCCAGCAGCTTGCAGAATAGCGCCACAGATACGCAGTATTTT. Full variable domain (missing parts from reference TRBV5-1 and TRBJ2-3): KAGVTQTPRYLIKTRGQQVTLSCSPISGHRSVSWYQQTPGQGLQFLFEYFSETQRNKGNFPGRFSGRQFSNSRSEMNVSTLELGDSALYLCASSLQNSATDTQYFGPGTRLTVL.

V usage is TRBV30 and J usage is TRBJ2-1; TRBD2 matches 13 bases. The germline gives CDR1 GTSNPN, CDR2 SVGIG (reference sequence). The trim removed 2 bases at V and 1 base at J, leaving 14 bases unmatched. There are 20 residues in the CDR3. The CDR3 here is CAWSTPPGTSGIFSYNEQFF. In nucleotides, the CDR3 is TGTGCCTGGAGTACCCCTCCCGGGACTAGCGGGATCTTTTCCTACAATGAGCAGTTCTTC.

V is TRBV4-1 and J is TRBJ2-7, with 7 nucleotides matching TRBD1. The germline gives CDR1 MGHRA, CDR2 YSYEKL. Germline trimming cut 3 bases from V and 3 bases from J; bases unmatched to any gene: 8. This CDR3 spans 15 amino acids. CDR3 coding DNA: TGCGCCAGCAGCCAGTTACCGGGACAGTTCTACGAGCAGTACTTC. Translated: CASSQLPGQFYEQYF.

Only one count was recorded for this clone. The same CDR3 arises from other DNA sequences in this sample as well. The chain couples TRBV5-1 to TRBJ2-2; TRBD1 matches 8 bases. The CDR3 loop spans 14 amino acids. Trimming took 4 bases from V and 3 from J; bases not matched to a gene: 2. CDR1 is SGHRS and CDR2 is YFSETQ in the germline V gene. CDR3: CASSPQGDTGELFF. DNA of the CDR3: TGCGCCAGCAGCCCACAGGGGGACACCGGGGAGCTGTTTTTT. The full variable domain, in which reference TRBV5-1 and TRBJ2-2 provide the parts outside the CDR3, is KAGVTQTPRYLIKTRGQQVTLSCSPISGHRSVSWYQQTPGQGLQFLFEYFSETQRNKGNFPGRFSGRQFSNSRSEMNVSTLELGDSALYLCASSPQGDTGELFFGEGSRLTVL.

The V and J genes are TRBV6-1 and TRBJ2-1; unclear D gene. Germline V gene data show CDR1 as MNHNS and CDR2 as SASEGT. The CDR3 has 15 residues. Trimming stripped 6 bases from V and 0 bases from J, with 12 bases between. The CDR3 DNA is TGTGCCAGCAGAAGAGGCACCGACTCCTACAATGAGCAGTTCTTC. Translation: CASRRGTDSYNEQFF.

The V call is TRBV11-3, the J call TRBJ2-7, with D hard to call. The V and J ends lost 5 bases and 1 base respectively, with 12 bases between them. The germline CDR1 and CDR2 sequences are SGHNT and YENEEA. The CDR3 loop spans 14 amino acids. CDR3 residues: CASSPSSRSYEQYF. Written as DNA, the CDR3 is TGTGCCAGCAGCCCGAGTTCCCGGTCCTACGAGCAGTACTTC.

J is TRBJ2-3 and V is TRBV7-9; TRBD2 aligns across 8 bases. The V and J ends lost 5 bases and 13 bases, in that order; junction bases with no gene match: 11. The length of the CDR3 is 13 residues. The germline V gene has CDR1 SEHNR and CDR2 FQNEAQ (reference sequence). As DNA, the CDR3 is TGTGCCAGCAGCCCGCTTCTTGGGACTAGAGAGTATTTT. Its protein is CASSPLLGTREYF.

The chain couples TRBV5-1 to TRBJ2-3; D perhaps matches TRBD1 (5 bases). The V end lost 1 base, the J end lost 2 bases, and 11 bases lay between the germline ends. Germline V gene sequence: CDR1 SGHRS, CDR2 YFSETQ. This CDR3 comprises 15 residues. CDR3 protein: CASSLRGANTDTQYF. The CDR3 DNA reads TGCGCCAGCAGCTTGCGTGGGGCTAACACAGATACGCAGTATTTT.

The CDR3, as DNA: TGTGCCAGCAGCAGTAACAGGGGGCTGGGGAACACTGAAGCTTTCTTT. Translating gives CASSSNRGLGNTEAFF. V usage is TRBV5-4 and J usage is TRBJ1-1; 9 bases map to TRBD1. The V gene end was trimmed by 4 bases and the J gene end by 1 base; junction bases not matched to a gene: 8. Germline V gives CDR1 SGHNT, CDR2 YYREEE (reference sequence). The length of the CDR3 is 16 residues.

V usage is TRBV19 and J usage is TRBJ2-7; TRBD1 aligns across 11 bases. After removal of 5 bases from V and 6 bases from J, the junction contained 6 bases not matched to a gene. The germline CDR1 and CDR2 sequences are LNHDA and SQIVND (reference sequence). The CDR3 is 14 residues long. For the CDR3, the DNA is TGTGCCAGTAGTTCGGGACAGGGGGTTGGCGAGCAGTACTTC. Protein: CASSSGQGVGEQYF.

The chain couples TRBV9 to TRBJ2-5; tentatively, D is TRBD1 (6 bases). Trimming removed 1 base from V and 5 bases from J, with 15 bases in between. The CDR3 totals 15 residues. CDR1 is SGDLS and CDR2 is YYNGEE in the germline V gene. CDR3 region: CASSVQQGVQETQYF. CDR3 in DNA: TGTGCCAGCAGCGTACAACAGGGAGTACAGGAGACCCAGTACTTC.

The V call is TRBV11-2, the J call TRBJ2-1; 12 nucleotides line up with TRBD2. Germline V gene data show CDR1 as SGHAT and CDR2 as FQNNGV. The CDR3 has 16 residues. V lost 0 bases and J lost 8; bases outside the gene matches: 5. CDR3 sequence reads: CASSLELAGGLDEQFF. The CDR3 DNA reads TGTGCCAGCAGCTTAGAACTAGCGGGAGGTCTCGATGAGCAGTTCTTC.